These 10 T cell receptor beta chains came from one sample sequenced in a study of PD-L1 blockade in urothelial cancer. Specified time point: pretreatment peripheral blood. Method: immunoSEQ multiplex PCR; TCRdb's copy keeps in-frame clones and lacks some. This sample has tens of thousands of clones, with about 81% found just once. This material consisted of PBMCs, taken around atezolizumab (anti-PD-L1) treatment. The receptors originated from a man aged 50 to 59 with urothelial cancer.

The chain combines TRBV19 with TRBJ1-5; maybe TRBD1 (5 bases). Germline assignment: CDR1 LNHDA and CDR2 SQIVND (reference sequence). The germline V and J ends were trimmed by 7 bases and 11 bases, with 18 bases remaining between them. This CDR3 comprises 13 residues. This chain's CDR3 is CASTPLGIGAQHF. In DNA, the CDR3 is TGTGCCAGTACCCCGCTTGGGATAGGGGCCCAGCATTTT.

The V and J genes are TRBV6-5 and TRBJ2-1; no definite D call. Trimming pared 6 bases from V and 2 bases from J, leaving 11 bases between. The CDR3 totals 14 residues. Germline V gene sequence: CDR1 MNHEY, CDR2 SVGAGI. CDR3 protein: CASRATVPYNEQFF. DNA of the CDR3: TGTGCCAGCAGAGCTACAGTGCCCTACAATGAGCAGTTCTTC.

This clone was seen a single time. This rearrangement joins TRBV6-1 to TRBJ1-2, with a possible D match to TRBD1 (6 bases). V lost 2 bases to trimming and J lost 8 bases, with 27 bases between them. Germline-derived CDR1 and CDR2 are MNHNS and SASEGT. This CDR3 contains 18 residues. The CDR3 spells CASSELGATIPTLEGYTF. The CDR3 nucleotides are TGTGCCAGCAGTGAACTGGGGGCAACGATCCCAACCTTGGAGGGCTACACCTTC.

The J gene is TRBJ1-2, the V gene TRBV5-6; perhaps TRBD1 as D (6 bases). The CDR3 has 14 amino acids. Germline V CDR1 and CDR2: SGHDT, YYEEEE. V lost 3 bases and J lost 7, with 16 bases in between. The CDR3 DNA sequence: TGTGCCAGCAGCTCTCAGGGCTCCAGGGGTGGCTACACCTTC. This encodes CASSSQGSRGGYTF. The entire variable domain, with the rest obtained from reference TRBV5-6 and TRBJ1-2, is as follows: DAGVTQSPTHLIKTRGQQVTLRCSPKSGHDTVSWYQQALGQGPQFIFQYYEEEERQRGNFPDRFSGHQFPNYSSELNVNALLLGDSALYLCASSSQGSRGGYTFGSGTRLTVV.

This chain connects TRBV27 to TRBJ1-1; 8 bases fit TRBD1. The CDR3 totals 14 residues. Looked up from germline, CDR1 is MNHEY and CDR2 is SMNVEV (reference sequence). The junction had 6 bases not matched to a gene; V was cut back by 7 bases and J by 2 bases. The DNA of the CDR3 is TGTGCCAGCAATCCGACAGGGGCAAACACTGAAGCTTTCTTT. It encodes CASNPTGANTEAFF.

A few counts support this clone. The chain uses TRBV9 and TRBJ2-1; maybe TRBD2 (5 bases). Per germline, CDR1 SGDLS and CDR2 YYNGEE. CDR3 length: 15 amino acids. V was pared by 6 bases and J by 5 bases, with 18 bases between. CDR3 sequence reads: CASTDQARRNNEQFF. The CDR3 DNA reads TGTGCCAGCACCGACCAAGCGAGGAGGAACAATGAGCAGTTCTTC. The full variable domain, with the rest looked up from reference TRBV9 and TRBJ2-1, is DSGVTQTPKHLITATGQRVTLRCSPRSGDLSVYWYQQSLDQGLQFLIQYYNGEERAKGNILERFSAQQFPDLHSELNLSSLELGDSALYFCASTDQARRNNEQFFGPGTRLTVL.

The gene calls are TRBV11-2 and TRBJ2-1, with TRBD2 matching 10 bases. CDR3 length equals 15 residues. CDR1 and CDR2 (germline): SGHAT, FQNNGV. J was trimmed by 5 bases and V by 8 bases; bases with no gene match: 9. CDR3 sequence: CASSTAGGPHNEQFF. The CDR3 DNA reads TGTGCCAGCTCCACAGCGGGAGGGCCCCACAATGAGCAGTTCTTC.

This chain uses TRBV4-1 with TRBJ1-1, with a possible D match to TRBD1 (6 bases). The V gene's germline CDR1 is MGHRA and CDR2 YSYEKL. The V gene lost 1 base and the J gene lost 2 bases, with 17 bases spanning the gap. The CDR3 length is 17 residues. The CDR3: CASSQVTQGRGNTEAFF. The CDR3 DNA reads TGCGCCAGCAGCCAAGTTACGCAGGGGAGAGGTAACACTGAAGCTTTCTTT.

This clone has a single count. The chain is built from TRBV4-1 and TRBJ1-6; a possible D gene is TRBD1 (5 bases). V lost 4 bases and J 7 bases, leaving 17 bases between the germline ends. Germline V gene lookup returns CDR1 MGHRA and CDR2 YSYEKL. The CDR3 is 16 residues long. The CDR3 region is CASSRGSAGVNSPLHF. As DNA, the CDR3 is TGCGCCAGCAGCCGGGGAAGCGCGGGGGTCAATTCACCCCTCCACTTT.

This clone was detected once. V is TRBV11-3 and J is TRBJ2-1; 9 bases fit TRBD1. V trimming: 4 bases; J trimming: 10 bases; junction bases outside the gene matches: 2. Germline lookup yields CDR1 SGHNT and CDR2 YENEEA. The CDR3 totals 12 residues. CDR3 coding DNA: TGTGCCAGCAGCTCGGGACAGGGAGAGCAGTTCTTC. Protein: CASSSGQGEQFF.